This T cell receptor (beta chain) was found in a study of blood T cell repertoires in COVID-19. CDR1 is KGHSH and CDR2 is LQKENI in the germline V gene. V was clipped by 3 bases and J by 2 bases; unmatched bases: 4. The CDR3 contains 16 residues. Using immunoSEQ multiplex PCR, the repertoire was profiled, and TCRdb retains in-frame clones only, with some absent. The sample includes 290,000 or so clones, around nine tenths seen only once; the top ten take around 1.1%. Recovery among Cohort 3 donors was established by two negative PCRs, clearance, or symptom resolution. This clone occurred once. This TCR came from a woman in her twenties or thirties who had recovered from COVID-19. This chain links TRBV18 with TRBJ2-3; 11 nucleotides align to TRBD2. Sequencing used PBMCs or T cells enriched from blood (not recorded which). The CDR3 protein is CASSPGSGRATDTQYF. Written as DNA, the CDR3 is TGTGCCAGCTCACCGGGTAGCGGGAGGGCCACAGATACGCAGTATTTT.